This TCR beta chain stems from a study of OX40 agonist ivuxolimab in advanced cancers. About the study: Administration of intravenous ivuxolimab to patients occurred every 2 weeks at 0.01 to 10 mg/kg. Study outcomes and limitations: Blood T cells, both CD4+ and CD8+, expanded clonally by week 6 at 0.1 to 3.0 mg/kg. The 0.1-3.0 mg/kg partial responders had among the lowest clonal expansion.

Generated by immunoSEQ multiplex PCR, the TCRdb table keeps only in-frame clones and is missing some. The sample contains about 64,000 clones, about nine tenths of which appear only once. This clone was detected only a few times. What it binds is not known. Source: CD4+ or CD8+ T cells sorted from blood, taken in a trial of the OX40 agonist ivuxolimab. The sequence derives from an adult with an advanced solid tumor such as melanoma, head and neck, liver or kidney cancer.

The CDR3, as DNA: TGTGCCAGCAACGGGGGCGGGCAGCCCCAGCATTTT. Translated, it gives CASNGGGQPQHF. The V and J genes are TRBV28 and TRBJ1-5; perhaps TRBD1 as D (6 bases). Germline V gene data show CDR1 as MDHEN and CDR2 as SYDVKM. Between the trimmed V and J ends, which lost 7 bases and 7 bases, there was a span of 11 bases. The CDR3 is made up of 12 amino acids.